A selection of T cell receptor beta chains follows, all from one sample in a study of blood T cell repertoires in COVID-19. Clones were read by immunoSEQ multiplex PCR, and TCRdb kept only the in-frame ones, dropping some. The repertoire holds around 190,000 clones, with 65% to 85% as singletons. Sequencing input: PBMCs or T cells enriched from blood (not recorded which). These receptors came from a woman in her 30s who had recovered from COVID-19. The CDR3 runs from the conserved cysteine through the conserved F or W. The D gene is left open where the match is weak. Size values are once, few and many counts, or a class for expanded clones, and some rows have none.

d_call: NA; clone_size: NA; v_call: TRBV15; j_call: TRBJ1-6; cdr3_aa: CATSRGRNSPLHF; cdr3_nt: TGTGCCACCAGCAGAGGTAGAAATTCACCCCTCCACTTT
d_call: TRBD1; clone_size: NA; v_call: TRBV29-1; j_call: TRBJ1-1; cdr3_aa: CSVERATGDTEAFF; cdr3_nt: TGCAGCGTTGAAAGGGCCACAGGGGACACTGAAGCTTTCTTT
d_call: NA; clone_size: few; v_call: TRBV12-3/TRBV12-4; j_call: TRBJ2-5; cdr3_aa: CASSRREQETQYF; cdr3_nt: TGTGCCAGCAGTCGCCGAGAGCAAGAGACCCAGTACTTC
d_call: TRBD2; clone_size: NA; v_call: TRBV13; j_call: TRBJ2-1; cdr3_aa: CASSSGTSGRGSYNEQFF; cdr3_nt: TGTGCCAGCAGCTCCGGGACTAGCGGGAGGGGTTCCTACAATGAGCAGTTCTTC
d_call: NA; clone_size: NA; v_call: TRBV6-5; j_call: TRBJ1-2; cdr3_aa: CASSFPGQGIHGYTF; cdr3_nt: TGTGCCAGCAGTTTCCCGGGGCAGGGGATCCATGGCTACACCTTC
d_call: NA; clone_size: NA; v_call: TRBV19; j_call: TRBJ2-7; cdr3_aa: CASSIQGNLIYEQYF; cdr3_nt: TGTGCCAGTAGTATTCAGGGGAATCTGATCTACGAGCAGTACTTC
d_call: TRBD1; clone_size: NA; v_call: TRBV12-3/TRBV12-4; j_call: TRBJ1-1; cdr3_aa: CASRSRGPGEAFF; cdr3_nt: TGTGCCAGCAGGTCCAGGGGGCCGGGTGAAGCTTTCTTT
d_call: NA; clone_size: NA; v_call: TRBV5-1; j_call: TRBJ2-4; cdr3_aa: CASSLEGVNLNIQYF; cdr3_nt: TGCGCCAGCAGCTTGGAGGGGGTAAATTTAAACATTCAGTACTTC
d_call: NA; clone_size: once; v_call: TRBV27; j_call: TRBJ1-1; cdr3_aa: CASSWRPWSPGDEAFF; cdr3_nt: TGTGCCAGCAGCTGGCGCCCATGGTCCCCCGGGGATGAAGCTTTCTTT
d_call: TRBD1; clone_size: NA; v_call: TRBV5-1; j_call: TRBJ1-1; cdr3_aa: CASSKDRVTEAFF; cdr3_nt: TGCGCCAGCAGCAAGGACAGGGTCACTGAAGCTTTCTTT
d_call: TRBD2; clone_size: NA; v_call: TRBV10-2; j_call: TRBJ2-3; cdr3_aa: CASSPWTSGGARDTQYF; cdr3_nt: TGCGCCAGCAGTCCATGGACTAGCGGGGGGGCCAGAGATACGCAGTATTTT
d_call: NA; clone_size: NA; v_call: TRBV18; j_call: TRBJ1-1; cdr3_aa: CASSQGVEAEAFF; cdr3_nt: TGTGCCAGCTCACAGGGGGTGGAGGCTGAAGCTTTCTTT
d_call: TRBD2; clone_size: NA; v_call: TRBV7-2; j_call: TRBJ2-1; cdr3_aa: CASSRPGTSGISYNEQFF; cdr3_nt: TGTGCCAGCAGCCGTCCCGGGACTAGCGGGATCTCCTACAATGAGCAGTTCTTC
d_call: NA; clone_size: NA; v_call: TRBV30; j_call: TRBJ1-2; cdr3_aa: CAGEQGYGYTF; cdr3_nt: TGTGCCGGGGAACAGGGTTATGGCTACACCTTC
d_call: TRBD2; clone_size: NA; v_call: TRBV6-2/TRBV6-3; j_call: TRBJ2-3; cdr3_aa: CASSNPSGAKYF; cdr3_nt: TGTGCCAGCAGTAATCCTAGCGGGGCTAAGTATTTT
d_call: TRBD1; clone_size: NA; v_call: TRBV3-1/TRBV3-2; j_call: TRBJ2-7; cdr3_aa: CASGPGQGAYEQYF; cdr3_nt: TGTGCCAGCGGGCCGGGACAGGGGGCTTACGAGCAGTACTTC
d_call: TRBD2; clone_size: NA; v_call: TRBV29-1; j_call: TRBJ2-1; cdr3_aa: CSILAGYNEQFF; cdr3_nt: TGCAGCATACTAGCGGGGTACAATGAGCAGTTCTTC